Each of the 9 T cell receptor beta chains below was sequenced from the same sample in a study of T-cell memory formation after mild COVID-19. Via MiXCR, TCRdb re-called the 5' RACE reads, giving one row per CDR3 protein. The sample lists tens of thousands of distinct CDR3 sequences, 13% occurring once. The sample consisted of PBMCs or a T cell subset sorted from them (not recorded which). The receptors were gathered from an adult woman who had mild COVID-19 (a few samples of this study predate the infection). Cell type and time point are not known.

There are a few counts of this clonotype. The chain uses TRBV7-9 and TRBJ1-1; D gene unclear. The CDR3 is 17 residues long. The V end was cut by 5 bases, the J end by 0 bases, with 19 bases between. Germline V gene data show CDR1 as SEHNR and CDR2 as FQNEAQ (reference sequence). DNA of the CDR3: TGTGCCAGCAGCCGGCAGACCCACACACCAATGAACACTGAAGCTTTCTTT. Its translation: CASSRQTHTPMNTEAFF.

The rearrangement uses TRBV20-1 and TRBJ1-3, with a possible D match to TRBD1 (6 bases). In germline, CDR1 is DFQATT, CDR2 SNEGSKA (reference sequence). The CDR3 runs 14 residues. V lost 5 bases and J lost 12, with 23 bases in between. This chain's CDR3 is CSAPPGQGTSLIYF. Here the CDR3 DNA reads TGCAGTGCTCCCCCGGGTCAGGGGACATCCCTCATATATTTT.

The chain combines TRBV7-9 with TRBJ2-1; 7 nucleotides align to TRBD2. Trimming took 0 bases from V and 2 from J; bases not matched to a gene: 7. Germline V gene sequence: CDR1 SEHNR, CDR2 FQNEAQ (reference sequence). This CDR3 is built from 17 residues. The CDR3 is CASSLALVREAYNEQFF. The CDR3, as DNA: TGTGCCAGCAGCTTAGCATTAGTCCGGGAGGCCTACAATGAGCAGTTCTTC.

Written as DNA, the CDR3 is TGTGCCAGCAGCTTAGTGGGTTCGACAGGGACCTACGAGCAGTACTTC. It yields the protein CASSLVGSTGTYEQYF. The chain combines TRBV7-9 with TRBJ2-7; TRBD1 matches at 7 bases. Germline V gene lookup returns CDR1 SEHNR and CDR2 FQNEAQ (reference sequence). The CDR3 is 16 amino acids. V lost 1 base and J lost 2; bases outside the gene matches: 8.

This chain joins TRBV7-6 and TRBJ2-1; 8 bases are shared with TRBD1. Germline V gene data show CDR1 as SGHVS and CDR2 as FNYEAQ. The CDR3 is made up of 15 amino acids. V shed 4 bases and J 5 bases; nucleotides not matched to a gene: 7. The CDR3, as DNA: TGTGCCAGCAGCTCTCGGACAGGGCCTCACAATGAGCAGTTCTTC. As protein: CASSSRTGPHNEQFF.

CDR3 loop: CASSLARASGGYEQYF. The DNA for the CDR3 is TGTGCCAGCAGCTTAGCAAGGGCTAGCGGGGGCTACGAGCAGTACTTC. V usage is TRBV7-9 and J usage is TRBJ2-7; 10 bases align to TRBD2. The CDR3 has 16 residues. V shed 0 bases, J shed 3 bases, and the junction held 5 bases outside the gene matches. Germline CDR1 reads SEHNR; CDR2 reads FQNEAQ (reference sequence).

This clonotype was detected a few times. The genes are TRBV12-3 or TRBV12-4 and TRBJ2-3; D uncertain. This CDR3 comprises 13 residues. The V end lost 8 bases, the J end lost 6 bases, and 15 bases lay between the germline ends. CDR3 nucleotide sequence: TGTGCCAGCGGGCCTCCAGGTCCGGATACGCAGTATTTT. Amino acids: CASGPPGPDTQYF.

This clonotype was counted a few times. The chain joins TRBV7-3 to TRBJ2-1; 8 bases agree with TRBD2. The CDR3 is 16 residues long. Germline trimming cut 5 bases from V and 2 bases from J; bases unmatched to any gene: 8. The germline gives CDR1 SGHTA, CDR2 FQGTGA. CDR3 loop: CASSHRGGLTYNEQFF. For the CDR3, the DNA is TGTGCCAGCAGCCACCGGGGGGGACTGACCTACAATGAGCAGTTCTTC.

This clonotype has more than one count but fewer than ten. J is TRBJ2-5 and V is TRBV11-2; possibly TRBD1 for D (5 bases). In germline, CDR1 is SGHAT, CDR2 FQNNGV. The CDR3 contains 15 residues. Deletions cut 3 bases from V and 3 bases from J, with 14 bases between. CDR3 in DNA: TGTGCCAGCAGCTTGGCCAGGGATTGGGAAGAGACCCAGTACTTC. It translates to CASSLARDWEETQYF.